The 31 T cell receptor beta chains below all came from one sample that was sequenced in a study of blood T cells in healthy people across ages. Together with a sample-barcoded 5' primer, a J-beta primer mix was included in a second PCR lasting about 7 to 12 cycles. TCRdb independently ran MiXCR on the 5' RACE reads; one entry per CDR3 protein. This repertoire shows around 870,000 distinct CDR3 sequences, under 30% found once; its top ten account for around 16%. The sequencing sample was made of blood. These receptors came from an elderly woman in good health.

Note on this clonotype: One base away lies a much larger clone, so this may be a sequencing read error. This chain joins TRBV25-1 and TRBJ1-2; possibly TRBD1 for D (5 bases). Per the germline V gene, CDR1 is MGHDK and CDR2 is SYGVNS. The V gene lost 6 bases and the J gene lost 8 bases, with 16 bases spanning the gap. CDR3 length: 13 amino acids. DNA of the CDR3: TGTGCCAGCAGAGGGGCGGCCCTTGGGGGCTACACCTTC. Translation: CASRGAALGGYTF.

The J gene is TRBJ1-5, the V gene TRBV7-8, with TRBD1 identical over 9 bases. The germline V gene encodes CDR1 SGHVS and CDR2 FQNEAQ. The CDR3 length is 16 residues. J was trimmed by 1 base and V by 3 bases; bases with no gene match: 4. Written as DNA, the CDR3 is TGTGCCAGCAGCTTGACAGGGGGGTACAGCAATCAGCCCCAGCATTTT. Protein product: CASSLTGGYSNQPQHF.

At least ten counts were recorded for this clonotype. A single base separates this from a much larger clone, so it may be a read error. V usage is TRBV7-2 and J usage is TRBJ2-7; either TRBD1 or TRBD2 may fit D (6 bases each). The CDR3 has 17 amino acids. In germline, CDR1 is SGHTA, CDR2 FQGNSA. Trimming took 2 bases from V and 2 from J, leaving 19 bases between them. CDR3 sequence reads: CASSLQACGRGPYEQYF. CDR3 nucleotide sequence: TGTGCCAGCAGCTTACAAGCGTGCGGTCGGGGGCCCTACGAGCAGTACTTC.

This clonotype was observed at least ten times. The rearrangement uses TRBV7-2 and TRBJ2-1; D is possibly TRBD1 (5 bases). The V end was cut by 5 bases, the J end by 3 bases, with 17 bases between. From germline, CDR1 is SGHTA and CDR2 FQGNSA. The CDR3 length is 16 residues. The CDR3 DNA follows: TGTGCCAGCAGCCAAAGAAGGGGCCGCCGCTACAATGAGCAGTTCTTC. Residues: CASSQRRGRRYNEQFF.

This clonotype was seen a handful of times. Being one base from a much bigger clone, this may be a read error. As DNA, the CDR3 is TGCGCCAGCAACTTGGTAGCGGGGGCCACTGGGAATGAGCAGTTCTTC. Encoded protein: CASNLVAGATGNEQFF. The chain combines TRBV5-1 with TRBJ2-1; TRBD2 agrees at 9 bases. Germline loops: CDR1 SGHRS, CDR2 YFSETQ. This CDR3 spans 16 amino acids.

This clonotype was seen once. V usage is TRBV20-1 and J usage is TRBJ2-5; D not resolved. The J call is doubtful: the DNA matches TRBJ2-7 better. The germline V gene has CDR1 DFQATT and CDR2 SNEGSKA (reference sequence). The length of the CDR3 is 13 residues. The CDR3 is CSARLGMVYEQYF. CDR3 nucleotides: TGCAGTGCTAGATTAGGGATGGTCTACGAGCAGTACTTC.

The rearrangement joins TRBV12-3 or TRBV12-4 to TRBJ1-1; 10 nucleotides agree with TRBD1. The CDR3 has 15 residues. Trimming removed 3 bases from V and 5 bases from J; junction bases left unmatched: 6. The chain's CDR3 is CASSLRQGAQTEAFF. CDR3 in DNA: TGTGCCAGCAGTTTGAGACAGGGGGCGCAGACTGAAGCTTTCTTT.

This clonotype occurred many times. The chain recombines TRBV20-1 with TRBJ2-3; D is unclear. Germline CDR1 DFQATT, CDR2 SNEGSKA (reference sequence). V was pared by 4 bases and J by 6 bases, with 11 bases between. This CDR3 comprises 12 residues. CDR3 sequence reads: CSANGKSDTQYF. CDR3 in DNA: TGCAGTGCTAATGGCAAGTCCGATACGCAGTATTTT.

This clonotype was recorded many times. This chain joins TRBV13 and TRBJ2-1; no reliable D call. Germline CDR1 and CDR2: PRHDT and FYEKMQ (reference sequence). The CDR3 sequence is 13 residues long. The V end lost 7 bases, the J end lost 7 bases, and 14 bases lay between the germline ends. CDR3 sequence reads: CASTFDGQNEQFF. CDR3 in DNA: TGTGCCAGCACCTTCGACGGGCAAAATGAGCAGTTCTTC.

In its sample, this clonotype was seen many times. V usage is TRBV5-1 and J usage is TRBJ2-3, with D tentatively TRBD1 (5 bases). The CDR3 length is 16 residues. Germline assignment: CDR1 SGHRS and CDR2 YFSETQ. Trimming took 4 bases from V and 0 from J, leaving 15 bases between them. Here the CDR3 DNA reads TGCGCCAGCAGCCGTACAGGTTTTTCTAGCACAGATACGCAGTATTTT. Translation: CASSRTGFSSTDTQYF.

In regard to this clonotype: Sequence at one end of the junction differs from germline and may be a read error. The chain combines TRBV6-1 with TRBJ2-3, with D tentatively TRBD1 or TRBD2 (6 bases each). Germline V gene sequence: CDR1 MNHNS, CDR2 SASEGT. This CDR3 has 18 residues. CDR3 bases: TGTGCCGGCAGGCGCCACCGCGAGGGGGGACCGAGCACAGATACGCAGTATTTT. It translates to CAGRRHREGGPSTDTQYF.

This clonotype showed up many times. The gene calls are TRBV6-5 and TRBJ2-5; the D gene is possibly TRBD1 (6 bases). The germline V gene encodes CDR1 MNHEY and CDR2 SVGAGI. Trimming shortened V by 0 bases and J by 1 base, and 12 bases separated the two germline ends. The CDR3 runs to 16 residues. CDR3 amino acids: CASSYSGTGLQETQYF. CDR3 DNA: TGTGCCAGCAGTTACTCAGGAACAGGGCTCCAAGAGACCCAGTACTTC.

This clonotype has just one count. The chain combines TRBV7-2 with TRBJ2-4; TRBD2 is a possible D gene (6 bases). Germline values: CDR1 SGHTA, CDR2 FQGNSA. Trimming took 1 base from V and 13 from J, leaving 14 bases between them. CDR3 length equals 13 residues. The CDR3 here is CASSLVLYREQYF. CDR3 in DNA: TGTGCCAGCAGCTTAGTCCTCTATCGGGAGCAGTACTTC.

The chain employs TRBV9 and TRBJ1-1, with 7 positions matching TRBD1. The V gene's germline CDR1 is SGDLS and CDR2 YYNGEE. The V gene end was trimmed by 4 bases and the J gene end by 7 bases; junction bases not matched to a gene: 13. The CDR3 runs to 15 residues. In DNA, the CDR3 is TGTGCCAGCAGCCCGCGGACAGGAAGAAATAGTGAAGCTTTCTTT. Translating gives CASSPRTGRNSEAFF.

This clonotype was recorded at least ten times. The rearrangement uses TRBV18 and TRBJ2-1; D might be TRBD1 (6 bases). CDR1 KGHSH and CDR2 LQKENI come from the germline V gene. Trimming removed 4 bases from V and 5 bases from J, with 15 bases in between. The CDR3 extends over 15 amino acids. The CDR3 here is CASSLRQVGDNEQFF. The DNA of the CDR3 is TGTGCCAGCTCACTTCGACAGGTCGGGGACAATGAGCAGTTCTTC.

The table lists this clonotype with many counts. The chain uses TRBV11-2 and TRBJ2-1, with D unclear. CDR3 length equals 12 residues. Looked up from germline, CDR1 is SGHAT and CDR2 is FQNNGV. V was shortened by 3 bases and J by 8 bases, with 8 bases between the two germline ends. CDR3 protein: CASSFDRDEQFF. CDR3 coding DNA: TGTGCCAGCAGCTTCGACCGAGATGAGCAGTTCTTC.

The V and J genes are TRBV7-9 and TRBJ1-4; no clear D gene. Germline CDR1 SEHNR, CDR2 FQNEAQ (reference sequence). This CDR3 is 15 amino acids long. V was cut by 2 bases and J by 2 bases, with 9 bases left in between. The CDR3 DNA reads TGTGCCAGCAGCTTAACGGGAACGACTAATGAAAAACTGTTTTTT. Residues: CASSLTGTTNEKLFF.

This clonotype was counted ten times or more. V and J are TRBV7-2 and TRBJ2-5; maybe TRBD2 (6 bases). The V gene's germline CDR1 is SGHTA and CDR2 FQGNSA. Between the trimmed V and J ends, which lost 5 bases and 4 bases, there was a span of 14 bases. There are 14 residues in the CDR3. CDR3 DNA: TGTGCCAGCAGCCGGGCGGGACGGCGAGAGACCCAGTACTTC. As protein: CASSRAGRRETQYF.

As concerns this clonotype: A much larger clone is a single base away; this may be a read error. The CDR3 region is CASSQGTVAYNERFF. The CDR3 coding sequence is TGTGCCAGCAGCCAGGGGACAGTAGCCTACAATGAGCGGTTCTTC. This chain uses TRBV3-1 with TRBJ2-1; 7 positions agree with TRBD1. The germline V gene encodes CDR1 LGHDT and CDR2 YNNKEL (reference sequence). This CDR3 is 15 amino acids long.

This clonotype was counted many times. The chain is built from TRBV3-1 and TRBJ1-2; D not certain. V was clipped by 1 base and J by 8 bases, with 17 bases between them. The CDR3 spans 15 residues. Germline V gene data show CDR1 as LGHDT and CDR2 as YNNKEL (reference sequence). CDR3 DNA sequence: TGTGCCAGCAGCCAAGCCCTGGACTCGCCGGGCGGCTACACCTTC. Translation: CASSQALDSPGGYTF.

This clonotype was observed many times. V usage is TRBV2 and J usage is TRBJ1-1; D gene unclear. V lost 2 bases, J lost 1 base, and 11 bases lay in between. Germline lookup yields CDR1 SNHLY and CDR2 FYNNEI. The CDR3 is made up of 15 amino acids. CDR3 nucleotide sequence: TGTGCCAGCAGTGAAAGCCAACGGTCGAACACTGAAGCTTTCTTT. It encodes CASSESQRSNTEAFF. The full variable domain, in which reference TRBV2 and TRBJ1-1 provide the parts outside the CDR3, is EPEVTQTPSHQVTQMGQEVILRCVPISNHLYFYWYRQILGQKVEFLVSFYNNEISEKSEIFDDQFSVERPDGSNFTLKIRSTKLEDSAMYFCASSESQRSNTEAFFGQGTRLTVV.

A note on this clonotype: This may be a read error: a much more frequent sequence differs by one nucleotide. V is TRBV7-2 and J is TRBJ1-2; maybe TRBD1 (5 bases). Germline V gene data show CDR1 as SGHTA and CDR2 as FQGNSA. The CDR3 length is 13 residues. The CDR3 DNA is TGTGCCGGCAGCTTAGATGGGGCGGGAGGCTACACCTTC. Residues: CAGSLDGAGGYTF.

This chain links TRBV11-1 with TRBJ2-2; D gene uncertain. Germline lookup yields CDR1 SGHAT and CDR2 FQDESV (reference sequence). CDR3 size: 15 residues. Trimming left V 6 bases short and J 6 bases short, with 17 bases between. In DNA, the CDR3 is TGTGCCAGCAGTTCCAGGTCGTCGGGTGCCGGGGAGCTGTTTTTT. Encoded protein: CASSSRSSGAGELFF.

This clonotype was detected many times. CDR3 sequence reads: CASSLGPKGGSYEQYF. Here the CDR3 DNA reads TGTGCCAGCAGCTTGGGGCCGAAGGGAGGATCCTACGAGCAGTACTTC. This sequence joins TRBV5-6 and TRBJ2-7; weak D call: TRBD2 (6 bases). CDR1 is SGHDT and CDR2 is YYEEEE in the germline V gene. CDR3 size: 16 residues. The V end lost 0 bases, the J end lost 1 base, and 14 bases lay between the germline ends.

This chain uses TRBV18 with TRBJ1-4; no reliable D call. The CDR3 sequence is 14 residues long. The V and J ends lost 5 bases and 0 bases respectively, with 7 bases between them. In germline, CDR1 is KGHSH, CDR2 LQKENI. DNA of the CDR3: TGTGCCAGCTCAAAACAGTCAACTAATGAAAAACTGTTTTTT. It encodes CASSKQSTNEKLFF.

In its sample, this clonotype was seen once. Given a much more abundant clone one base away, this may be a read error. V is TRBV5-1 and J is TRBJ2-5; D is possibly TRBD1 or TRBD2 (5 bases each). The end of the DNA aligns better with TRBJ2-1, so the J call may be wrong. The CDR3 extends over 14 amino acids. Germline loops: CDR1 SGHRS, CDR2 YFSETQ. The CDR3 DNA sequence: TGCGCCAGCAGCTCCGGCCGGGGCCAAGAGACCCAGTTCTTC. Translation gives CASSSGRGQETQFF.

A few counts support this clonotype. V and J are TRBV30 and TRBJ1-5, with D unclear. CDR3 length: 14 amino acids. Germline-derived CDR1 and CDR2 are GTSNPN and SVGIG (reference sequence). V lost 3 bases and J 2 bases, leaving 11 bases between the germline ends. CDR3 sequence reads: CAWSSVAGNQPQHF. DNA for the CDR3: TGTGCCTGGAGCAGCGTAGCGGGCAATCAGCCCCAGCATTTT.

This clonotype has a count of ten or more. V and J are TRBV6-1 and TRBJ2-7; D unclear. Deletions cut 11 bases from V and 1 base from J, with 15 bases between. CDR3 size: 13 residues. Germline CDR1 is MNHNS and CDR2 is SASEGT. The CDR3 DNA follows: TGTGCCGGGCGGCAGGCCGGATCCTACGAGCAGTACTTC. Protein product: CAGRQAGSYEQYF.

About this clonotype itself: It may be a read error: a sequence one base away is much more abundant. The chain is built from TRBV7-2 and TRBJ1-5; TRBD1 might be the D (6 bases). This CDR3 is 15 amino acids long. The V gene's germline CDR1 is SGHTA and CDR2 FQGNSA. This CDR3 reads CANSSPPEGGQPQHF. CDR3 nucleotide sequence: TGTGCCAACAGCTCCCCACCCGAAGGGGGTCAGCCCCAGCATTTT.

In this sample, this clonotype turned up many times. The chain recombines TRBV11-2 with TRBJ2-7; D is uncertain. CDR3 length equals 14 residues. With 1 base removed from V and 2 bases from J, the gap between germline ends came to 9 bases. CDR1 and CDR2 from the germline V gene are SGHAT and FQNNGV. The DNA of the CDR3 is TGTGCCAGCAGCTTAGTGCACCGTCCCTACGAGCAGTACTTC. Translating gives CASSLVHRPYEQYF. Full variable domain (rest looked up from reference TRBV11-2 and TRBJ2-7): EAGVAQSPRYKIIEKRQSVAFWCNPISGHATLYWYQQILGQGPKLLIQFQNNGVVDDSQLPKDRFSAERLKGVDSTLKIQPAKLEDSAVYLCASSLVHRPYEQYFGPGTRLTVT.

The table lists this clonotype with a count of one. A much larger clone is a single base away; this may be a read error. The chain uses TRBV7-2 and TRBJ2-5; 7 bases agree with TRBD2. From germline, CDR1 is SGHTA and CDR2 FQGNSA. The length of the CDR3 is 14 residues. V lost 3 bases, J lost 11 bases, and 12 bases stayed unmatched. Here the CDR3 DNA reads TGTGCCAGCAGCTTGAGCGGGGAGCCTCCTGAGCAGTACTTC. It translates to CASSLSGEPPEQYF.